Each of the 8 T cell receptor beta chains below was sequenced from the same sample in a study of shared clonotypes between healthy human individuals. Assay used: immunoSEQ multiplex PCR; TCRdb lists only in-frame clones, some missing. The sample lists around 1.9 million clones; 85% to 95% were seen once. CD45RO-negative cells were positively selected for CCR7, leaving out terminally differentiated effector memory CD45RA+ cells. Specimen: naive CD8+ T cells from PBMCs. All receptors come from a man between 18 and 35 years old in good health. Some clones in this sample may be carry-over from other donors' samples.

V is TRBV11-2 and J is TRBJ1-2, with 10 bases lining up with TRBD1. Germline V gene lookup returns CDR1 SGHAT and CDR2 FQNNGV. The V segment lost 5 bases and the J segment 2 bases; nucleotides outside the gene matches: 5. There are 15 residues in the CDR3. In DNA form, the CDR3 reads TGTGCCAGCAGCGAAGGACAGGGGGACAACTATGGCTACACCTTC. It is translated as CASSEGQGDNYGYTF.

This clone is a singleton in its sample. The chain uses TRBV27 and TRBJ2-7, with D unclear. CDR3 length: 15 amino acids. CDR1 and CDR2 (germline): MNHEY, SMNVEV (reference sequence). The V end lost 2 bases, the J end lost 2 bases, and 13 bases lay between the germline ends. CDR3 residues: CASSLSLPTTYEQYF. Written as DNA, the CDR3 is TGTGCCAGCAGTTTAAGCTTGCCCACCACCTACGAGCAGTACTTC.

V gene TRBV6-5 combines with J gene TRBJ2-7; no definite D call. V lost 0 bases and J 1 base, leaving 13 bases between the germline ends. Germline assignment: CDR1 MNHEY and CDR2 SVGAGI. This CDR3 is built from 16 residues. In DNA form, the CDR3 reads TGTGCCAGCAGTTACTCGATTGGGCAGGTTTCCTACGAGCAGTACTTC. Translating it yields CASSYSIGQVSYEQYF.

The V call is TRBV15, the J call TRBJ2-5; D might be TRBD2 (5 bases). CDR3 length equals 16 residues. Trimming left V 6 bases short and J 0 bases short, with 17 bases between. In germline, CDR1 is LNHNV, CDR2 YYDKDF (reference sequence). The CDR3: CATRKAAGFYQETQYF. The CDR3 DNA reads TGTGCCACCAGGAAGGCTGCGGGCTTTTACCAAGAGACCCAGTACTTC. Together with reference TRBV15 and TRBJ2-5, the CDR3 gives the full variable domain: DAMVIQNPRYQVTQFGKPVTLSCSQTLNHNVMYWYQQKSSQAPKLLFHYYDKDFNNEADTPDNFQSRRPNTSFCFLDIRSPGLGDTAMYLCATRKAAGFYQETQYFGPGTRLLVL.

The rearrangement uses TRBV11-2 and TRBJ2-1, with 7 bases lining up with TRBD2. CDR1 and CDR2 from the germline V gene are SGHAT and FQNNGV. The V gene end was trimmed by 6 bases and the J gene end by 5 bases; junction bases not matched to a gene: 13. CDR3 length: 16 amino acids. The CDR3 DNA reads TGTGCCAGCAGTTGGACTAGTGGGCATGAGGACAATGAGCAGTTCTTC. Amino acid sequence: CASSWTSGHEDNEQFF.

The rearrangement links TRBV5-4 to TRBJ2-7, with 8 bases lining up with TRBD2. The CDR3 is 15 residues long. The J segment lost 2 bases and the V segment lost 5 bases, leaving 9 bases of the junction unmatched. Germline CDR1 SGHNT, CDR2 YYREEE (reference sequence). CDR3 region: CASSSRSGMAYEQYF. The CDR3 coding sequence is TGTGCCAGCAGTTCCCGTAGCGGGATGGCCTACGAGCAGTACTTC.

The CDR3 bases are TGTGCCAGCAGTTACTCGACCCGGAATGAGCAGTTCTTC. This gives the protein CASSYSTRNEQFF. The chain couples TRBV6-5 to TRBJ2-1; D call uncertain. Trimming left V 0 bases short and J 7 bases short, with 7 bases between. The CDR3 has 13 residues. Germline CDR1 MNHEY, CDR2 SVGAGI.

This clone was counted once. The chain links TRBV28 to TRBJ1-5; 7 bases agree with TRBD1. Germline assignment: CDR1 MDHEN and CDR2 SYDVKM. V was pared by 5 bases and J by 5 bases, with 9 bases of the junction left unmatched. The CDR3 is 15 amino acids. The CDR3 DNA reads as TGTGCCAGCAGTATTCTACAGGGGATCCATCAGCCCCAGCATTTT. Its protein is CASSILQGIHQPQHF.